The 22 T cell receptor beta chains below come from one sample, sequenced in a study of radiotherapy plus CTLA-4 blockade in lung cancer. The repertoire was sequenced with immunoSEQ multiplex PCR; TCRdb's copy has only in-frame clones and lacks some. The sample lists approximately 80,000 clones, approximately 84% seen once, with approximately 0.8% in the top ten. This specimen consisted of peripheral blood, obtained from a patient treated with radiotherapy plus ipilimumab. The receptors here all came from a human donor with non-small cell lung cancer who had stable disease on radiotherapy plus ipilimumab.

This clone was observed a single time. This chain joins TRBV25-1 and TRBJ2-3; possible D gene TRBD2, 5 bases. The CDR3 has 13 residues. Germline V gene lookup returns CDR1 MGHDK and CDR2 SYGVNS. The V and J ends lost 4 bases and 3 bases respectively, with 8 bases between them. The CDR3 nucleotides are TGTGCCAGCAGTGTTCGGGGAACAGATACGCAGTATTTT. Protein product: CASSVRGTDTQYF.

DNA for the CDR3: TGTGCCAGCAGCCAAACCGGGACAGGGGCCTACAATGAGCAGTTCTTC. Amino acid sequence: CASSQTGTGAYNEQFF. The chain employs TRBV7-6 and TRBJ2-1; TRBD1 aligns across 10 bases. Germline-derived CDR1 and CDR2 are SGHVS and FNYEAQ. The CDR3 is 16 amino acids. V gave up 5 bases and J gave up 2 bases; unmatched junction bases: 6.

The CDR3 sequence: CASRPTGEGNEQFF. The CDR3 DNA follows: TGTGCCAGCAGACCCACAGGGGAGGGGAATGAGCAGTTCTTC. The chain combines TRBV27 with TRBJ2-1; D possibly uses TRBD1 or TRBD2 (7 bases each). CDR3 length: 14 residues. Trimming took off 6 bases at V and 7 bases at J, with 16 bases between the two ends. Germline V CDR1 and CDR2: MNHEY, SMNVEV (reference sequence).

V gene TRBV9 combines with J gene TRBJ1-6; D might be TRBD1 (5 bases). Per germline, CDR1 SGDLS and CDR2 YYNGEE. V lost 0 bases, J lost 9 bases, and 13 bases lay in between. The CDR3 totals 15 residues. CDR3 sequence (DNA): TGTGCCAGCAGCGTAGATCAGGGCACGGGTTCACCCCTCCACTTT. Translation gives CASSVDQGTGSPLHF.

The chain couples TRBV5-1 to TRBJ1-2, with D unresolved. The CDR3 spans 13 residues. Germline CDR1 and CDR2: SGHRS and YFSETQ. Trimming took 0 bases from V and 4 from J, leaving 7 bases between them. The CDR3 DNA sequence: TGCGCCAGCAGCTTGGACACAAGCTATGGCTACACCTTC. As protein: CASSLDTSYGYTF.

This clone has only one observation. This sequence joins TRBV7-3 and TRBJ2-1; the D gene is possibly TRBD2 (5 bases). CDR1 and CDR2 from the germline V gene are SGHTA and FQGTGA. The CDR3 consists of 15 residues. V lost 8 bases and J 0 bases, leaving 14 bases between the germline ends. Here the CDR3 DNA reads TGTGCCAGCGCCCTAGGTGCGGGCTCCTACAATGAGCAGTTCTTC. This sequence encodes CASALGAGSYNEQFF.

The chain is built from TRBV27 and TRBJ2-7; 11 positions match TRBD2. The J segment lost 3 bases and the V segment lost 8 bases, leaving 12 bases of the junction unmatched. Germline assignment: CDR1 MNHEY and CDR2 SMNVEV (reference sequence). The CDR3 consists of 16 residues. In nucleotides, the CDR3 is TGTGCCAGCCGCTATATGGGGCTAGCGGGAGGCTACGAGCAGTACTTC. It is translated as CASRYMGLAGGYEQYF.

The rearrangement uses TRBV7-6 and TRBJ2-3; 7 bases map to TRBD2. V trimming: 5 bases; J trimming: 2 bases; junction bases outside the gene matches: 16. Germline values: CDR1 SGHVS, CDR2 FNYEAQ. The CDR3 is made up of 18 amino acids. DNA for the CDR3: TGTGCCAGCAGCCCCCAGCCGGGTAGCGGGCCTCCCACAGATACGCAGTATTTT. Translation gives CASSPQPGSGPPTDTQYF.

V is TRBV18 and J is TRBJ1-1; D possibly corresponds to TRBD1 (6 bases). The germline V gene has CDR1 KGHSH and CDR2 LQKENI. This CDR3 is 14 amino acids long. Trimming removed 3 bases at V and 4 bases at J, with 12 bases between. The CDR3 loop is CASSPDSGGTEAFF. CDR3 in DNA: TGTGCCAGCTCACCGGACAGCGGGGGCACTGAAGCTTTCTTT.

CDR3 nucleotides: TGTGCCAGCAGCTTAGCCCAGGGGGTCGGGGAGCTGTTTTTT. This gives the protein CASSLAQGVGELFF. The genes are TRBV7-9 and TRBJ2-2; 7 nucleotides match TRBD1. V dropped 0 bases and J dropped 7; count of bases not matched to a gene: 2. This CDR3 is 14 amino acids long. In germline, CDR1 is SEHNR, CDR2 FQNEAQ (reference sequence).

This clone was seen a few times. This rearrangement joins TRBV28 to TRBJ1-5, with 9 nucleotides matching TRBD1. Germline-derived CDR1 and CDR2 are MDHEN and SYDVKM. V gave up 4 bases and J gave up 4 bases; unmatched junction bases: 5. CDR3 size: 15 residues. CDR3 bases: TGTGCCAGCAGTTCGGGACAGGGAGGGAATCAGCCCCAGCATTTT. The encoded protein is CASSSGQGGNQPQHF.

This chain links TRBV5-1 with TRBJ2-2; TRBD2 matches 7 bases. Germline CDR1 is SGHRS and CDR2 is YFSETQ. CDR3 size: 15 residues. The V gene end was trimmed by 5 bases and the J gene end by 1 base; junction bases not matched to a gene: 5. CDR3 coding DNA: TGCGCCAGCAGAAACAGCGGGATGAACACCGGGGAGCTGTTTTTT. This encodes CASRNSGMNTGELFF.

The CDR3 bases are TGTGCCAGCAGCTTGGCCGACGGACGACAAGGGGGCTACACCTTC. As protein: CASSLADGRQGGYTF. This rearrangement joins TRBV5-5 to TRBJ1-2; D gene ambiguous. Germline lookup yields CDR1 SGHKS and CDR2 YYEKEE (reference sequence). The CDR3 runs 15 residues. Trimming took off 0 bases at V and 8 bases at J, with 17 bases between the two ends.

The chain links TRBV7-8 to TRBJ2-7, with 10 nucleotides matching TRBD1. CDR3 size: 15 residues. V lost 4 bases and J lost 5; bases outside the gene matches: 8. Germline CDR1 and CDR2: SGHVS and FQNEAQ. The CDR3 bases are TGTGCCAGCAGCTCGTATGCCGGGACAGGGGACGAGCAGTACTTC. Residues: CASSSYAGTGDEQYF.

In DNA form, the CDR3 reads TGTGCCAGCAAGGGGGGCGGATACTACGAGCAGTACTTC. It encodes CASKGGGYYEQYF. This rearrangement joins TRBV25-1 to TRBJ2-7, with D perhaps being TRBD1 or TRBD2 (6 bases each). Germline CDR1 is MGHDK and CDR2 is SYGVNS. The ends were cut back, 7 bases at V and 3 bases at J, with 13 bases in the middle. This CDR3 comprises 13 residues.

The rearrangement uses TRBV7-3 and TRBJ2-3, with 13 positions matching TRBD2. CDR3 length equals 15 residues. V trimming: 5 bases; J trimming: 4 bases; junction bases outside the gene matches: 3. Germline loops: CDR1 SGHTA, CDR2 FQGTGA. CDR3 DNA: TGTGCCAGCAGCCCCGGGACTAGCGGGGCAGATACGCAGTATTTT. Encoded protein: CASSPGTSGADTQYF. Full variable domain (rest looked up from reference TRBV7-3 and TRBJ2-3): GAGVSQTPSNKVTEKGKYVELRCDPISGHTALYWYRQSLGQGPEFLIYFQGTGAADDSGLPNDRFFAVRPEGSVSTLKIQRTERGDSAVYLCASSPGTSGADTQYFGPGTRLTVL.

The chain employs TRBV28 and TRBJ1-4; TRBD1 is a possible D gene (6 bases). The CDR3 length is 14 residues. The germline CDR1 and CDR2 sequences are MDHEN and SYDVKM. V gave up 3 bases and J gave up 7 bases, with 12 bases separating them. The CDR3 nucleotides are TGTGCCAGCAGTTTGTCGGGGGCGATTGAAAAACTGTTTTTT. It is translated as CASSLSGAIEKLFF.

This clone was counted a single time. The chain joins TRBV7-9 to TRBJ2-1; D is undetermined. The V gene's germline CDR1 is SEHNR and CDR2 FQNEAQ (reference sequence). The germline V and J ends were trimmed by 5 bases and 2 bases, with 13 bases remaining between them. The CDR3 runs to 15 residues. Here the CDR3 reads CASSPVKGAYNEQFF. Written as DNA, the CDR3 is TGTGCCAGCAGCCCTGTTAAGGGCGCCTACAATGAGCAGTTCTTC.

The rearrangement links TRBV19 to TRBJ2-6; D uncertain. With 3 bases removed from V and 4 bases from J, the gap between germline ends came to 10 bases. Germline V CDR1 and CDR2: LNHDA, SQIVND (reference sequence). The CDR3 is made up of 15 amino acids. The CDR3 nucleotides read TGTGCCAGTAGTATCTCGGTGAGGGGGGCCAACGTCCTGACTTTC. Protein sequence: CASSISVRGANVLTF.

The CDR3 sequence: CASSYSVRGRNEKLFF. The CDR3 region has the DNA TGTGCCAGCAGTTACTCGGTGAGGGGACGGAATGAAAAACTGTTTTTT. This sequence joins TRBV6-5 and TRBJ1-4, with D perhaps TRBD1 (5 bases). Germline CDR1 reads MNHEY; CDR2 reads SVGAGI. The CDR3 runs 16 residues. The V end was cut by 0 bases, the J end by 5 bases, with 13 bases between.

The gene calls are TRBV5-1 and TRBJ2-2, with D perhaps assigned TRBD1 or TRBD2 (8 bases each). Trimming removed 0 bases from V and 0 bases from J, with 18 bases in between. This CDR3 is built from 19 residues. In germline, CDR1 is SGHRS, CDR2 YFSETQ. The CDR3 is CASSLARGRGRSNTGELFF. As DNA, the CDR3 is TGCGCCAGCAGCTTGGCCAGGGGGCGCGGGAGGTCGAACACCGGGGAGCTGTTTTTT.

CDR3 protein: CASSVVSGGAETQYF. Written as DNA, the CDR3 is TGTGCCAGCAGCGTAGTAAGCGGGGGGGCCGAGACCCAGTACTTC. The rearrangement links TRBV9 to TRBJ2-5; 10 bases align to TRBD2. Germline values: CDR1 SGDLS, CDR2 YYNGEE. V shed 0 bases, J shed 5 bases, and the junction held 4 bases outside the gene matches. The CDR3 consists of 15 residues.